This TCR beta chain was documented in a study of T cell responses to AZD1222 COVID-19 vaccine. Whole-study findings and limits: All repertoire sampling was performed exclusively after the peak T cell response. Reportedly, nearly half the spike-specific TCRs target unmutated variant regions.

To note about this clone: The target antigen is unknown.

Sequencing used immunoSEQ multiplex PCR; TCRdb keeps in-frame clones, though not all of them. The table has about 160,000 clones, roughly 90% seen once; the top ten hold around 5.5%. Material: peripheral blood, obtained on day 0 of AZD1222 vaccination. The clonotype was recovered from an adult in good health.

For the CDR3, the DNA is TGCAGTGCTACGGACGGGAATGGCTACACCTTC. This encodes CSATDGNGYTF. The chain recombines TRBV20-1 with TRBJ1-2; D is ambiguous. Trimming left V 4 bases short and J 6 bases short, with 9 bases between. The CDR3 sequence is 11 residues long. Germline V gene data show CDR1 as DFQATT and CDR2 as SNEGSKA (reference sequence).